This TCR beta chain was documented in a study of human T cells and chemical hapten exposure (dated by TCRdb to the early 2020s). Turning to the overall study: For sensitization, 2% DPC in acetone was applied to a 2 cm by 2 cm area of upper inner arm skin. Throughout the approximately 26-week study period, patients were also given weekly therapeutic DPC doses on the scalp. Patch testing was performed on the upper back with Finn chambers containing 0.01% DPC, and the patch tests were scored after 6 days according to International Contact Dermatitis Research Group standards. Most of the patients in the cohort were female, and the cohort covered alopecia areata with under or over 50% scalp involvement, alopecia totalis and alopecia universalis. Libraries were pooled for sequencing, and variation in per-sample TCR yields was attributed mainly to small differences in library volumes within the pool. This study followed changes in the peripheral blood TCR repertoire in vivo during primary and secondary sensitization of alopecia patients to the hapten diphenylcyclopropenone (DPC). Blood samples were taken from patients before sensitization (week 0) and at 2, 6 and about 24 weeks after DPC sensitization. Roughly 30 alopecia patients provided blood for TCR sequencing at one to four time points (pre-sensitization, 2, 6 and 24 weeks). The paper's findings and limits, for the study overall: The number of TCRs above 1 in 1000 frequency did not change with DPC sensitization; there was no evidence of global repertoire structure alterations. Patch test score was positively correlated with the number of PT1 expanded TCRs, with significance at thresholds 8, 16 and 32 but not at 4. Expanded TCRs formed significantly more large CDR3 similarity clusters than pre-sensitization or healthy control sets, consistent with antigen-driven responses. All patients had alopecia, a presumed autoimmune disease, so their immune response might differ from that of healthy individuals. After repeated subsampling, the strength of the expansion versus patch-test correlation and the threshold at which it became significant changed.

Libraries were built with RACE. TCRdb shows the sequencer as NextSeq 500. During library preparation, unique molecular identifiers were attached to individual cDNA molecules so that TCRs could be counted quantitatively and reproducibly. For every blood RNA sample, sequencing covered both the TCR alpha and TCR beta chains. Processing in the source paper ran as follows. The median number of TCRs per sample was roughly 98,000, ranging from roughly 20,000 to 700,000. The Decombinator software suite was used to annotate V, J and CDR3 in the TCR reads. For the PS versus PT1 abundance plots, all samples were subsampled to the same number of TCRs (28,000). TCRs were defined as expanded if absent before sensitization and observed at least eight times at the 2-week time point. TCRdb passed the public sequencing reads through fastp at Q25 and MiXCR, retaining productive beta sequences. Entries are consolidated by CDR3 protein sequence, retaining the most common genes and DNA. V and J calls and clone size were set by TCRdb, not the authors. The table for this sample lists approximately 89,000 distinct CDR3 sequences; 10% of them were counted only once. The top ten hold around 2.5% of the sample.

With regard to this clonotype: Its antigen target is currently unknown. No much larger clonotype is one base removed from it; base qualities were not supplied.

The time point label on this specimen signifies: patch test 2, 6 weeks after DPC sensitization. What the treatment or condition label conveys for this sample: therapeutic diphenylcyclopropenone sensitization with weekly scalp DPC. At every patch-test visit, the blood draw took place before the patch test was put on. Patients were considered eligible if aged 18 to 70, diagnosed with alopecia and deemed suitable for DPC therapy, and patients were excluded if pregnant. Unfractionated whole blood was collected in Tempus Blood RNA tubes, and total RNA was extracted from that blood. The sequence came from a woman in her twenties or thirties with alopecia areata. Some clones in this sample may be carry-over from other donors' samples. The sequenced sample was whole blood, obtained in connection with sensitization to the hapten diphenylcyclopropenone (DPC).

The DNA sequence reads TGTGCCAGCAGTGCACTCCCGGGACAGGGGGCCGAAGCTTTCTTT. Its protein product is CASSALPGQGAEAFF. Here the chain combines TRBV6-1 and TRBJ1-1, with 12 bases matching TRBD1. Taken from the germline V gene, the CDR1 and CDR2 loops are MNHNS and SASEGT. V loses 4 bases at its end and J loses 8 bases; junction bases beyond the gene matches: 8. The cysteine opens and the phenylalanine closes a CDR3 of 15 amino acids. Kept here is only the CDR3 DNA, which spans 45 bases and is read in frame from base 1.